This TCR beta chain emerged from a study of breast tumors, draining lymph nodes, adjacent tissues. The CDR3 extends over 14 amino acids. Germline CDR1 reads KGHDR; CDR2 reads SFDVKD. The V gene lost 4 bases and the J gene lost 5 bases, with 10 bases spanning the gap. Each CDR3 protein gets one entry after TCRdb re-called the multiplex PCR reads with MiXCR. The data show under 85,000 distinct CDR3 sequences, with around 20% seen just once and around 2.5% held by the top ten. This clonotype was seen repeatedly, ten times or more. No antigen is known for it. Study outcomes and limitations: Tumors had less TCR diversity than lymph nodes, more than nontumor tissue. Luminal-like breast cancer showed significantly higher tumor–nontumor repertoire similarity than basal-like. Data fit most tumor T cells coming from lymph node, expanding in tumor. Data only fit, rather than demonstrated, lymph node origin of most tumor T cells.

The lymph nodes were axillary draining lymph nodes from breast cancer patients. Sequenced material: axillary lymph node tissue. The receptor's source is a female donor with breast cancer. Some clones in this sample may be carry-over from other donors' samples. The rearrangement links TRBV24-1 to TRBJ2-2; D is ambiguous. In DNA form, the CDR3 reads TGTGCCACCAGTGAAGGCTTTATTACCGGGGAGCTGTTTTTT. As protein: CATSEGFITGELFF.